This T cell receptor (beta chain) was sequenced for a study of blood T cell repertoires in COVID-19 (dated by TCRdb to about 2020). Background on the whole study: The collaborator samples originated in the United States, Italy and Spain and spanned the acute and convalescent phases of COVID-19. Subjects who had been exposed to COVID-19, were actively infected with it, or had recovered from it provided the deeply sampled blood TCRbeta repertoires that made up the dataset. A de-identified subject ID, COVID-19 status, age in years and sex were almost always included in the sample metadata. HLA class I and class II types, where available, came from metadata supplied by the sample provider rather than from assay-based typing. The samples were drawn from the first 160 participants of the ongoing ImmuneRACE study and from 1,254 subjects provided by 6 global collaborators. A freely available public database, intended as a resource for researchers studying the immune response to SARS-CoV-2, is where the repertoires were released. The material from the prospective study consisted of cDNA or gDNA derived from T cells, B-cell-depleted T cells, or PBMCs. Paper-wide results and their limitations: The amount of clinical and demographic metadata varied by source and participant and was provided uncurated.

A remark on this clone: It lacks a known antigen. Base qualities are missing; no much larger clone stands one base away.

TCRbeta CDR3 regions were amplified from genomic DNA using the immunoSEQ Assay, a bias-controlled multiplex PCR. In the paper's pipeline: The number of nucleated cells in each sample was estimated from the amplification of reference gene primers within the assay. Sequence reads were collapsed and filtered to measure the absolute abundance of every unique TCRbeta CDR3 rearrangement. For each sample, productive Simpson clonality was calculated as the square root of Simpson's diversity index over productive rearrangements. TCRdb obtained this table from immuneACCESS and retained in-frame rearrangements with V and J assigned. These tables miss some clones; where compared with another copy, unresolved V genes account for less than half of the shortfall, and the remainder is unexplained. V and J calls and clone size are given by that table; D and trimming were obtained from the DNA. This sample has about 200,000 clones in its table, and about 80% of those were observed once. The ten largest clones capture about 4.8% of the sample.

V loses 8 bases, J loses 8 bases, and the germline ends lie 12 bases apart. For CDR1 and CDR2, the germline V gene lists MRHNA and SNTAGT. From its cysteine to its phenylalanine, the CDR3 spans 11 amino acids. Only the CDR3 region is kept as DNA, spanning 33 bases read in frame from base 1. Enrolling through a virtual design, the prospective study's participants ranged in age from roughly 18 to 89 years and lived across about two dozen United States geographic areas. In the prospective study, cohorts were assigned on the basis of participant-reported clinical history obtained from a screening survey and a study questionnaire. Exposed participants had been in contact with someone with a PCR-confirmed or clinician-diagnosed COVID-19 case within 2 weeks of study entry. In the prospective study, whole blood, serum and a nasopharyngeal or oropharyngeal swab were collected from each participant by mobile phlebotomists. Additional blood draws and questionnaires over an approximately 2-month period could optionally be provided by prospective study participants. Before DNA extraction, blood samples from the prospective study were shipped at room temperature or frozen.

Sequencing input: PBMCs or T cells enriched from blood (not recorded which). The clonotype was recovered from a woman between 45 and 60 years old who had been exposed to COVID-19. The chain joins TRBV6-4 to TRBJ1-2; perhaps TRBD1 is the D gene, with 5 bases matching. Here the CDR3 is given as CASPRGSGYTF. DNA sequence: TGTGCCAGCCCAAGGGGTTCCGGCTACACCTTC.